These T cell receptor beta chains were read from a single sample in a study of blood T cell repertoires in COVID-19. Produced via immunoSEQ multiplex PCR; TCRdb's table is partial and in-frame only. The sample yields 650,000 to 800,000 clones, more than 80% seen once. Sample: peripheral blood. The receptors were gathered from a woman between 18 and 29 years old with acute or convalescent COVID-19. Each CDR3 is given with its conserved first and last residue. A D gene is named only where the DNA matches it firmly. Clone size is stated in some rows and not others, as once, few, many or a class when expanded.

J	D	size	V	CDR3	DNA
TRBJ2-2	-	once	TRBV11-2	CASSFPFGGNTGELFF	TGTGCCAGCAGCTTTCCTTTCGGGGGAAACACCGGGGAGCTGTTTTTT
TRBJ2-5	-	-	TRBV24-1	CATSDPGARETQYF	TGTGCCACCAGTGATCCAGGGGCGCGGGAGACCCAGTACTTC
TRBJ2-2	TRBD1	-	TRBV24-1	CATSDLRQGRVGELFF	TGTGCCACCAGTGATTTACGACAGGGCCGGGTCGGGGAGCTGTTTTTT
TRBJ1-2	-	-	TRBV29-1	CSVEGSYYGYTF	TGCAGCGTCGAGGGTAGCTACTATGGCTACACCTTC
TRBJ1-2	-	-	TRBV6-5	CAVRAGGGGGYTF	TGTGCCGTTCGAGCCGGGGGAGGAGGTGGCTACACCTTC
TRBJ1-1	TRBD1	-	TRBV19	CASSITGTGGVLGTEAFF	TGTGCCAGTAGTATCACCGGGACAGGGGGCGTCCTAGGGACTGAAGCTTTCTTT
TRBJ1-2	-	-	TRBV19	CASSIVTPRVYGYTF	TGTGCCAGTAGTATTGTGACTCCCCGGGTCTATGGCTACACCTTC
TRBJ2-1	-	-	TRBV2	CASRFLEGQGGYEQFF	TGTGCCAGCAGGTTCCTCGAAGGACAGGGAGGGTATGAGCAGTTCTTC
TRBJ2-2	-	once	TRBV30	CAWSGGYTGELFF	TGTGCCTGGAGTGGAGGATACACCGGGGAGCTGTTTTTT
TRBJ2-2	-	-	TRBV10-3	CAISESVTVNTGELFF	TGTGCCATCAGTGAGTCAGTGACAGTCAACACCGGGGAGCTGTTTTTT
TRBJ1-4	-	once	TRBV7-9	CASSFGRGNEKLFF	TGTGCCAGCAGCTTCGGTAGGGGTAATGAAAAACTGTTTTTT
TRBJ1-5	TRBD1	once	TRBV30	CAWSSIGGGQPQHF	TGTGCCTGGAGTTCAATAGGGGGCGGACAGCCCCAGCATTTT
TRBJ2-7	TRBD1	once	TRBV30	CAWSDPGQGSEQYF	TGTGCCTGGAGTGACCCGGGACAGGGGTCCGAGCAGTACTTC
TRBJ2-7	-	-	TRBV27	CASCLRRGSYEQYF	TGTGCCAGCTGCCTCCGGAGGGGCTCCTACGAGCAGTACTTC
TRBJ1-6	-	-	TRBV19	CASSIGASNSPLHF	TGTGCCAGTAGTATTGGGGCATCTAATTCACCCCTCCACTTT
TRBJ1-1	-	-	TRBV9	CASSVVQGEAFF	TGTGCCAGCAGCGTAGTACAGGGTGAAGCTTTCTTT